This T cell receptor beta chain was recorded in a study of blood T cells in healthy people across ages. Study in general: Researchers report that template switching captured about one barcoded beta molecule per two T cells. Study-level results: PBMCs went unsorted, and a conclusive naive versus antigen-experienced comparison was therefore prevented. Long-lived donors exceeded aged donors in naive CD4+ cells and diversity.

Concerning this clonotype itself: Its antigen is not known.

Together with a sample-barcoded 5' primer, a J-beta primer mix was included in a second PCR lasting roughly 6 to 12 cycles. MiXCR was run by TCRdb on the 5' RACE reads, yielding one entry per CDR3 protein. The sample has roughly 650,000 distinct CDR3 sequences, roughly 32% seen once. The CDR3 spans 18 residues. Trimming removed 1 base from V and 3 bases from J; junction bases left unmatched: 10. Germline CDR1 reads DFQATT; CDR2 reads SNEGSKA (reference sequence). Sequenced: blood. The sequence was collected from an elderly woman in good health. V usage is TRBV20-1 and J usage is TRBJ2-7, with 15 positions matching TRBD2. CDR3 DNA: TGCAGTGCTAGAGGGGGACTAGCGGGGGGCAACTCGATCTACGAGCAGTACTTC. Translating gives CSARGGLAGGNSIYEQYF.